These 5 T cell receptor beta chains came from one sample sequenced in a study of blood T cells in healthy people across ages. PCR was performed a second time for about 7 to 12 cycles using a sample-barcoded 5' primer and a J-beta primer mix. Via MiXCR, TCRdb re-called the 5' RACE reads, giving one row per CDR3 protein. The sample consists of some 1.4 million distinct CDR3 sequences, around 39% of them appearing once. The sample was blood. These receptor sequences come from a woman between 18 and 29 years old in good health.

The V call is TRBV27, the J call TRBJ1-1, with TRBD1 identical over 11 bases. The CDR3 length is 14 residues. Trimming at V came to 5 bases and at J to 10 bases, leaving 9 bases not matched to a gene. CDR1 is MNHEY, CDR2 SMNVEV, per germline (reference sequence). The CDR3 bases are TGTGCCAGCAGTCCGGGACAGGGGGGGTTAGGAGCTTTCTTT. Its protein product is CASSPGQGGLGAFF.

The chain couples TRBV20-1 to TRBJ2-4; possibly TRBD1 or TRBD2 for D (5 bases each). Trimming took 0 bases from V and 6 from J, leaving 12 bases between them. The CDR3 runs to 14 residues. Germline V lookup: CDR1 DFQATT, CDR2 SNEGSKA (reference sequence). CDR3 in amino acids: CSARETRGRNIQYF. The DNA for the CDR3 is TGCAGTGCTAGAGAGACGAGGGGTAGAAACATTCAGTACTTC.

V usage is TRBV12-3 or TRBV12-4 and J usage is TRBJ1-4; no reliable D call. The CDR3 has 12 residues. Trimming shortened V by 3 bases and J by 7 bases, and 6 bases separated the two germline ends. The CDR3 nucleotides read TGTGCCAGCAGTTTTCCCGGTGAAAAACTGTTTTTT. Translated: CASSFPGEKLFF.

CDR3 nucleotide sequence: TGTGCCAGCAGCTTGGGGGAATTCACTGAAGCTTTCTTT. Its translation: CASSLGEFTEAFF. The chain links TRBV5-6 to TRBJ1-1, with D uncertain. This CDR3 spans 13 amino acids. The germline CDR1 and CDR2 sequences are SGHDT and YYEEEE. The ends were cut back, 0 bases at V and 4 bases at J, with 7 bases in the middle.

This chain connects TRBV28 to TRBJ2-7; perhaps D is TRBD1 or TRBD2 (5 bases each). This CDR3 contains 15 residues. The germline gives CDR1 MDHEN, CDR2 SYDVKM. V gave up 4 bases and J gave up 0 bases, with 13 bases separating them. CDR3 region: CASSSGKTASYEQYF. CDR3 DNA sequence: TGTGCCAGCAGTTCGGGAAAGACAGCCTCCTACGAGCAGTACTTC.